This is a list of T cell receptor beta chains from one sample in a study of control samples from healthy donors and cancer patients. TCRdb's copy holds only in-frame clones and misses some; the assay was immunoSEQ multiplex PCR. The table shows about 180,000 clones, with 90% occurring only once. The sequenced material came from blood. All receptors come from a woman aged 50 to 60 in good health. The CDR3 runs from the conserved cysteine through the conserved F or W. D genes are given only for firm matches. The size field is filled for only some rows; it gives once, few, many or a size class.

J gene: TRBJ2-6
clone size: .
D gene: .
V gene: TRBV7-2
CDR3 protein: CASSLGGASGANVLTF
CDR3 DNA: TGTGCCAGCAGCTTAGGGGGGGCATCTGGGGCCAACGTCCTGACTTTC

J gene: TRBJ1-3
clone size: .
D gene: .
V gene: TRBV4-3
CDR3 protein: CASSQVMMSGAGNSGNTIYF
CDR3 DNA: TGCGCCAGCAGCCAAGTTATGATGTCGGGGGCAGGGAACTCTGGAAACACCATATATTTT

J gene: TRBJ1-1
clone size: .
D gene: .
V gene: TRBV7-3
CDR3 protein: CASSRTTKAFF
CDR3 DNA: TGTGCCAGCAGCCGGACTACCAAAGCTTTCTTT

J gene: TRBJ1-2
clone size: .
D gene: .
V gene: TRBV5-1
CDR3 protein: CASSRSARDYGYTF
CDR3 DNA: TGCGCCAGCAGCCGGAGCGCCCGAGACTATGGCTACACCTTC

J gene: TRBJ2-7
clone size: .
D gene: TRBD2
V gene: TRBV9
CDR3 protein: CASSSIPGTSGYYEQYF
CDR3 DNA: TGTGCCAGCAGCTCGATACCAGGGACTAGCGGGTACTACGAGCAGTACTTC

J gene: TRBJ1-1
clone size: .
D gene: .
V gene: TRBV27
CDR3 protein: CASSPGGRTEAFF
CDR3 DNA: TGTGCCAGCAGTCCGGGAGGGCGTACTGAAGCTTTCTTT

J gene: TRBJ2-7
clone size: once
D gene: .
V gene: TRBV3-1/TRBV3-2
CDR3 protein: CASSPSYEQYF
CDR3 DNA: TGTGCCAGCAGCCCGTCCTACGAGCAGTACTTC

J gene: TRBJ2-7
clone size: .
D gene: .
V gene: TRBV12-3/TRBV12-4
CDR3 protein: CASSSGTYEQYF
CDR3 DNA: TGTGCCAGCAGTTCCGGGACCTACGAGCAGTACTTC

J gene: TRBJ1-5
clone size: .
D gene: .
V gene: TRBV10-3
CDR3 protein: CAISESGGNQPQHF
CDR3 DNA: TGTGCCATCAGTGAGTCTGGCGGTAATCAGCCCCAGCATTTT

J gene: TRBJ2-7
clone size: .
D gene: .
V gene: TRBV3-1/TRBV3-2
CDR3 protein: CASSQVAQAAYEQYF
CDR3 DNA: TGTGCCAGCAGCCAAGTAGCACAGGCAGCCTACGAGCAGTACTTC

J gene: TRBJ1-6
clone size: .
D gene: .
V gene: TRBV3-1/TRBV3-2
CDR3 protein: CASSQLGGSPLHF
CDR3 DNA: TGTGCCAGCAGCCAATTGGGTGGATCACCCCTCCACTTT

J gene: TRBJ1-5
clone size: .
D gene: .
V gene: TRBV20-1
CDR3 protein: CSASGGLGLNQPQHF
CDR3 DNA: TGCAGTGCTAGTGGCGGCCTGGGCCTTAATCAGCCCCAGCATTTT

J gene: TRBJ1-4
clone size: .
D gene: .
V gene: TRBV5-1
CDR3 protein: CASSLAGVGSNEKLFF
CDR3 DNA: TGCGCCAGCAGCTTGGCCGGGGTAGGGTCTAATGAAAAACTGTTTTTT

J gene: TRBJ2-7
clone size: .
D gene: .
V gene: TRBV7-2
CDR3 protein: CASSSPGPYEQYF
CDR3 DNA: TGTGCCAGCAGCTCGCCCGGGCCCTACGAGCAGTACTTC

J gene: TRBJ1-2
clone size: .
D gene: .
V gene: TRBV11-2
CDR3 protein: CASSSGQGIYGYTF
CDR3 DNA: TGTGCCAGCAGCTCGGGGCAGGGAATTTATGGCTACACCTTC

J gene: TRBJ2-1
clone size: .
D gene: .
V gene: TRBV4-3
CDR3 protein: CASSQEVTGGYNEQFF
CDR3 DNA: TGCGCCAGCAGCCAAGAGGTCACAGGCGGGTACAATGAGCAGTTCTTC

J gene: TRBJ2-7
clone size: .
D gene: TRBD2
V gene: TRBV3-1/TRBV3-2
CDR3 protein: CASSQAGTSVKQYF
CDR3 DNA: TGTGCCAGCAGCCAAGCAGGGACTAGCGTGAAGCAGTACTTC

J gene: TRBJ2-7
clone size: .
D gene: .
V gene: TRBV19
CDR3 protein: CASSTGYSYEQYF
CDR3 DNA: TGTGCCAGTAGTACGGGCTACTCCTACGAGCAGTACTTC

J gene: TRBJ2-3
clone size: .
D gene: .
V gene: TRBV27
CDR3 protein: CASRTYNTDTQYF
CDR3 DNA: TGTGCCAGCCGGACTTACAACACAGATACGCAGTATTTT

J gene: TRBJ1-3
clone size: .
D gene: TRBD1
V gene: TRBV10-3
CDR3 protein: CAGAIGGPGNTIYF
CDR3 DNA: TGTGCCGGAGCTATAGGGGGCCCTGGAAACACCATATATTTT

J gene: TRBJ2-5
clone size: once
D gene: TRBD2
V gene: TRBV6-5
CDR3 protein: CASRLAGIQETQYF
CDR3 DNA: TGTGCCAGCAGGCTAGCGGGGATACAAGAGACCCAGTACTTC

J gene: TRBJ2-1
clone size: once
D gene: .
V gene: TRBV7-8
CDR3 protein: CASSLAVLYSEQFF
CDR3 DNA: TGTGCCAGCAGCTTAGCGGTCTTGTATTCTGAGCAGTTCTTC

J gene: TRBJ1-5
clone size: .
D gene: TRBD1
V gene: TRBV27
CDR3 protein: CASSPGTGGTYSNQPQHF
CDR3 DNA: TGTGCCAGCAGTCCAGGGACAGGGGGCACATATAGCAATCAGCCCCAGCATTTT

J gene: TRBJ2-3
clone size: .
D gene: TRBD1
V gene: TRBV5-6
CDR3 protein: CASSPGGRTADTQYF
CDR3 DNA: TGTGCCAGCAGTCCAGGGGGCAGGACGGCAGATACGCAGTATTTT

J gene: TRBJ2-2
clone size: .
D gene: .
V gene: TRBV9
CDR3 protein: CASSPRDAWSAGELFF
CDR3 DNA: TGTGCCAGCAGCCCAAGGGACGCATGGTCGGCCGGGGAGCTGTTTTTT

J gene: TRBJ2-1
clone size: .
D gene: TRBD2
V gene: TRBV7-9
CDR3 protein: CASRSTGTSGRRQFF
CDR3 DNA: TGTGCCAGCAGGTCAACCGGGACTAGCGGGAGGAGGCAGTTCTTC

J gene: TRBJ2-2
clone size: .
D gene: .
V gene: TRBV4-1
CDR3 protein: CASSHSALQSGELFF
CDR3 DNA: TGCGCCAGCAGCCATTCGGCATTACAGTCCGGGGAGCTGTTTTTT

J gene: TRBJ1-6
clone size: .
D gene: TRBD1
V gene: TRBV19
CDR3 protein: CASSTPTGQGVSPLHF
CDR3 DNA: TGTGCCAGTAGTACCCCCACGGGACAGGGGGTTTCACCCCTCCACTTT

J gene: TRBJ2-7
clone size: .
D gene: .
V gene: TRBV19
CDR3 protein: CASSPRQLNYEQYF
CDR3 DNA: TGTGCCAGTAGTCCCCGACAGCTGAACTACGAGCAGTACTTC

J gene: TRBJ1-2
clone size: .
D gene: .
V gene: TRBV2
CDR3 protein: CASRTFGRRTDQRGYTF
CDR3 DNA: TGTGCCAGCAGAACATTCGGGCGAAGGACGGATCAGAGGGGCTACACCTTC

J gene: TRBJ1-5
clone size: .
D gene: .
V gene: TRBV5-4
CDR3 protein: CASSLQGLHQPQHF
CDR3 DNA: TGTGCCAGCAGCTTGCAGGGCCTGCATCAGCCCCAGCATTTT

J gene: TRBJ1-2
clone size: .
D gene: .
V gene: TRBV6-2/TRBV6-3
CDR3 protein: CASSYYSDGTDGYTF
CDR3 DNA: TGTGCCAGCAGTTACTATTCGGACGGGACCGATGGCTACACCTTC

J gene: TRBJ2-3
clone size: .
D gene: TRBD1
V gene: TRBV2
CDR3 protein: CASSGQGVDTQYF
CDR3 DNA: TGTGCCAGCAGTGGACAGGGGGTAGATACGCAGTATTTT

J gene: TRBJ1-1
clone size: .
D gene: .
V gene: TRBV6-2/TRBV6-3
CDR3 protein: CASSTGSVSEAFF
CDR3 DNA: TGTGCCAGCAGCACAGGGAGTGTTTCTGAAGCTTTCTTT

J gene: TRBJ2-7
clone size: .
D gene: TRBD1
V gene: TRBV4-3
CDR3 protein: CASSQKGTGPYEQYF
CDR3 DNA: TGCGCCAGCAGCCAAAAAGGGACAGGCCCCTACGAGCAGTACTTC

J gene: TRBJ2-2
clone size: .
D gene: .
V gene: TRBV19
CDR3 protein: CASSWGSTGELFF
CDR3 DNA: TGTGCCAGTAGTTGGGGTAGTACCGGGGAGCTGTTTTTT

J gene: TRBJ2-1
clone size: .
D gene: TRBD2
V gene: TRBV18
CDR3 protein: CASLRSGGDEQFF
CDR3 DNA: TGTGCCAGCCTACGGAGCGGGGGGGATGAGCAGTTCTTC

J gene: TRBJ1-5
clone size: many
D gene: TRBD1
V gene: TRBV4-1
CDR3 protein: CASSGDDRDFSNQPQHF
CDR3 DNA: TGCGCCAGCAGCGGCGATGACAGGGACTTTAGCAATCAGCCCCAGCATTTT

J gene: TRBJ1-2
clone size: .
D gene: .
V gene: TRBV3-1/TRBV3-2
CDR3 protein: CASSPTDNYGYTF
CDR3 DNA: TGTGCCAGCAGCCCCACAGATAACTATGGCTACACCTTC

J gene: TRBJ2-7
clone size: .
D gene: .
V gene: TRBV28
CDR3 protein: CASSFRRVHEQYF
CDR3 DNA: TGTGCCAGCAGTTTTCGCAGGGTCCACGAGCAGTACTTC

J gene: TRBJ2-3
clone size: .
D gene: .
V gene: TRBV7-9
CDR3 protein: CASSGSGRTDTQYF
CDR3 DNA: TGTGCCAGCAGCGGGTCGGGACGAACAGATACGCAGTATTTT

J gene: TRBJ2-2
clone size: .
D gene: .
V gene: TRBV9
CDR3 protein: CASSVDTGELFF
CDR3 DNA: TGTGCCAGCAGCGTTGACACCGGGGAGCTGTTTTTT

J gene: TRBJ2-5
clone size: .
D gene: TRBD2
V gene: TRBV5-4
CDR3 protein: CASSRRTSIPETQYF
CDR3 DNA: TGTGCCAGCAGCCGAAGGACTAGCATCCCGGAGACCCAGTACTTC

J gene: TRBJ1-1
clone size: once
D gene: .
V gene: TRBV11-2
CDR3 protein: CASSLATGNTEAFF
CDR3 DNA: TGTGCCAGCAGCTTAGCGACAGGGAACACTGAAGCTTTCTTT

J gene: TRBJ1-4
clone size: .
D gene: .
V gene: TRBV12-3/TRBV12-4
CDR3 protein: CASSQGIEKLFF
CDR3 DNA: TGTGCCAGCAGTCAGGGAATTGAAAAACTGTTTTTT

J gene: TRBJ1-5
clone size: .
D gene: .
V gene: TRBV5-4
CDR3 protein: CASSIDNSNQPQHF
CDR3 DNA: TGTGCCAGCAGCATTGACAATAGCAATCAGCCCCAGCATTTT

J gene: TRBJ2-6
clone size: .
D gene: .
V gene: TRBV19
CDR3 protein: CASSIDGSGANVLTF
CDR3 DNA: TGTGCCAGTAGTATCGATGGGTCTGGGGCCAACGTCCTGACTTTC

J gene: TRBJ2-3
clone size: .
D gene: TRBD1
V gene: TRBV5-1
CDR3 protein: CASSPQRTGPTDTQYF
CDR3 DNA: TGCGCCAGCAGCCCCCAAAGGACAGGGCCCACAGATACGCAGTATTTT